This TCR beta chain was retrieved from a study of blood T cells in healthy people across ages. Remarks on this clonotype: Its antigen remains unknown.

Trimming removed 4 bases at V and 0 bases at J, with 13 bases between. The CDR3 extends over 15 amino acids. CDR1 MDHEN and CDR2 SYDVKM come from the germline V gene. Study-level points and caveats: Correlation between TCR beta diversity and naive T cell percentage was strong.

A second PCR, run for roughly 6 to 11 cycles, used a sample-barcoded 5' primer plus a J-beta primer mix. Each CDR3 protein gets one entry after TCRdb re-called the 5' RACE reads with MiXCR. The sample has approximately 880,000 distinct CDR3 sequences; 45% to 50% are singletons. Donor samples were obtained from healthy Caucasian individuals from Russia, aged about 6 to 95. The source is a man younger than 40 in good health. V and J are TRBV28 and TRBJ2-7; tentative D call: TRBD1 (6 bases). Sequencing was carried out using blood. This CDR3 is CASSSGQLSSYEQYF. CDR3 DNA sequence: TGTGCCAGCAGTTCAGGACAGCTGAGCTCCTACGAGCAGTACTTC.